One sample yielded the 27 T cell receptor beta chains listed below, sequenced in a study of CD8+CD57+ T cells in acquired aplastic anemia (dated by TCRdb to the late 2010s). Flow cytometry had shown CD8+CD57+ cell expansion in the patients selected for sequencing. TCRdb names Illumina HiSeq 2000 as the instrument used. Profiling of TCR beta VDJ combinations and CDR3 sequences used genomic DNA as the template. TCRdb reworked the public reads: Q25 trimming with fastp, MiXCR clone assembly, productive beta chains retained. Each entry is one CDR3 protein sequence, shown with its most common DNA and genes. The sample data list under 350,000 distinct CDR3 sequences, and 56% of these were observed just once. 1% to 1.5% of the sample comes from the top ten. Specimen: sorted CD4+, CD8+, or CD8+CD57+ T cells (not recorded which) from PBMCs. The receptors were gathered from a human donor with aplastic anemia.

The chain couples TRBV14 to TRBJ2-3; D uncertain. Germline lookup yields CDR1 SGHDN and CDR2 FVKESK. The CDR3 is made up of 14 amino acids. Deletions cut 0 bases from V and 4 bases from J, with 8 bases between. The CDR3 region has the DNA TGTGCCAGCAGCCAAGACTCTGGGGCAGATACGCAGTATTTT. Encoded protein: CASSQDSGADTQYF.

The chain uses TRBV2 and TRBJ1-2, with D possibly TRBD1 on 6 matching bases. This CDR3 has 14 residues. Germline assignment: CDR1 SNHLY and CDR2 FYNNEI. V dropped 4 bases and J dropped 4 bases, with 13 bases sitting between them. CDR3 region: CASSGLGQVYGYTF. The CDR3 DNA is TGTGCCAGCAGTGGGTTGGGACAAGTCTATGGCTACACCTTC.

The sample holds one count of this clonotype. This rearrangement joins TRBV11-2 to TRBJ1-1; the D gene is possibly TRBD1 (5 bases). Per the germline V gene, CDR1 is SGHAT and CDR2 is FQNNGV. This CDR3 region has 15 residues. Trimming shortened V by 4 bases and J by 7 bases, and 19 bases separated the two germline ends. The CDR3 spells CASSWRQLGYNEAFF. The CDR3 coding sequence is TGTGCCAGCAGCTGGAGACAGTTGGGATACAATGAAGCTTTCTTT.

Of note for this clonotype: At one of its ends the junction is not consistent with the germline gene, which may arise from a read error. The V call is TRBV5-1, the J call TRBJ2-5; D uncertain. The germline V gene has CDR1 SGHRS and CDR2 YFSETQ. This CDR3 has 18 amino acids. The CDR3 sequence: CASGLGFSYGKGVETQYF. DNA for the CDR3: TGCGCCAGCGGCTTGGGTTTTAGCTATGGGAAAGGCGTAGAGACCCAATACTTC. The complete variable domain, with remaining parts taken from reference TRBV5-1 and TRBJ2-5, reads KAGVTQTPRYLIKTRGQQVTLSCSPISGHRSVSWYQQTPGQGLQFLFEYFSETQRNKGNFPGRFSGRQFSNSRSEMNVSTLELGDSALYLCASGLGFSYGKGVETQYFGPGTRLLVL.

Concerning this clonotype itself: At one boundary the junction diverges from the germline segment, which might be a read error. The J gene is TRBJ2-5, the V gene TRBV7-9, with no clear D. The CDR3 has 14 residues. The germline V gene has CDR1 SEHNR and CDR2 FQNEAQ (reference sequence). The CDR3 region is CASSLAQTQETQHF. The CDR3 bases are TGTGCCAGCAGCTTGGCCCAGACCCAAGAGACCCAGCACTTC.

For this clonotype: The CDR3 end shows no conserved phenylalanine or tryptophan, and so a read error is likely. It is unclear where the CDR3 begins or ends on the DNA, so no DNA is shown, and the CDR3 is as TCRdb lists it. CDR3 in amino acids: CASSPHGVASGRI. The chain uses TRBV7-2 and TRBJ2-7; the D segment call TRBD2 is taken from the table without a DNA check. Counting both end residues, the CDR3 totals 13 amino acids. Looked up from germline, CDR1 is SGHTA and CDR2 is FQGNSA.

As to this clonotype: Because it lacks the conserved phenylalanine or tryptophan at the end, this CDR3 is likely a read error. Because the CDR3's place on the DNA is in doubt, the DNA is left out and the CDR3 is given as listed by TCRdb. The chain has TRBV20-1 and TRBJ2-1; the DNA was not used to check the table's D call, TRBD2. CDR1 and CDR2 (germline): DFQATT, SNEGSKA (reference sequence). The CDR3 spans 10 amino acids, including both terminal residues. The chain's CDR3 is CSARGLAGIH.

Note on this clonotype: A junction end diverges from the germline sequence, so it may reflect a read error. This chain links TRBV2 with TRBJ2-1; possible D gene TRBD1, 6 bases. The length of the CDR3 is 14 residues. Germline assignment: CDR1 SNHLY and CDR2 FYNNEI. CDR3: CASSEQGTYSEQFF. The CDR3 DNA sequence: TGCGCCAGCAGTGAACAGGGTACCTACAGTGAGCAGTTCTTC.

This clonotype was seen at least ten times. The chain is built from TRBV20-1 and TRBJ1-4; D might be TRBD1 (5 bases). Germline-derived CDR1 and CDR2 are DFQATT and SNEGSKA (reference sequence). This CDR3 spans 14 amino acids. The germline V and J ends were trimmed by 0 bases and 2 bases, with 7 bases remaining between them. This chain's CDR3 is CSAREWDTNEKLFF. The CDR3 nucleotides read TGCAGTGCTAGAGAGTGGGACACTAATGAAAAACTGTTTTTT.

V is TRBV7-6 and J is TRBJ1-6, with a possible D match to TRBD1 (5 bases). V was pared by 8 bases and J by 10 bases, with 21 bases between. Germline CDR1 SGHVS, CDR2 FNYEAQ. The CDR3 extends over 15 amino acids. The CDR3 loop is CASFTGRGAGSPLHF. The CDR3 DNA reads as TGTGCCAGCTTTACCGGACGGGGCGCGGGATCACCCCTCCACTTT.

With respect to this clonotype: Germline is not matched at one junction end, which may reflect a read error. V and J are TRBV6-1 and TRBJ1-1, with D unresolved. The CDR3 has 12 amino acids. Germline V gene sequence: CDR1 MNHNS, CDR2 SASEGT. For the CDR3, the DNA is TGTGCCAGCAGTGATTGGTACACTGAAGTTTTCTTT. Translated, it gives CASSDWYTEVFF.

Note on this clonotype: A much larger clone lies a single base off, so this may be a read error. Here the CDR3 DNA reads TGTGCCAGCAGTGAAGCGGATCTACCCCTCTCTGGAAACACCACATATTTT. The encoded protein is CASSEADLPLSGNTTYF. V gene TRBV12-3 or TRBV12-4 combines with J gene TRBJ1-3; D is ambiguous. This CDR3 has 17 amino acids.

This clonotype was detected a few times. V gene TRBV7-2 combines with J gene TRBJ2-3, with TRBD2 as a possible D gene (6 bases). CDR3 size: 13 residues. Germline V gives CDR1 SGHTA, CDR2 FQGNSA. Trimming stripped 5 bases from V and 6 bases from J, with 12 bases between. The CDR3 DNA reads as TGTGCCAGCAGCGGTGGAGGGAGGGATACGCAGTATTTT. Protein: CASSGGGRDTQYF.

In its sample, this clonotype was seen once. This rearrangement joins TRBV20-1 to TRBJ2-7; the D gene is possibly TRBD2 (5 bases). The germline gives CDR1 DFQATT, CDR2 SNEGSKA (reference sequence). V was cut by 1 base and J by 7 bases, with 11 bases left in between. This CDR3 has 12 residues. CDR3 sequence reads: CSARGGVWEQYF. The CDR3 DNA reads as TGCAGTGCTAGAGGGGGAGTCTGGGAGCAGTACTTC.

V gene TRBV20-1 combines with J gene TRBJ2-7; 12 bases align to TRBD2. V gave up 7 bases and J gave up 6 bases; unmatched junction bases: 4. CDR1 and CDR2 (germline): DFQATT, SNEGSKA (reference sequence). This CDR3 is built from 12 residues. CDR3 sequence: CSVLLAGGEQYF. CDR3 DNA: TGCAGTGTATTACTAGCGGGAGGCGAGCAGTACTTC.

This clonotype has a count of ten or more. The J gene is TRBJ2-7, the V gene TRBV4-1; D tentatively fits TRBD1 or TRBD2 (5 bases each). The CDR3 has 15 amino acids. The V and J ends lost 1 base and 6 bases respectively, with 16 bases between them. Germline V lookup: CDR1 MGHRA, CDR2 YSYEKL. The DNA of the CDR3 is TGCGCCAGCAGCCAAGGACCGACAGAGACTACCGAGCAGTACTTC. Residues: CASSQGPTETTEQYF.

The chain couples TRBV7-3 to TRBJ1-6, with 7 bases lining up with TRBD1. This CDR3 spans 17 amino acids. CDR1 SGHTA and CDR2 FQGTGA come from the germline V gene. The V and J ends lost 5 bases and 3 bases, in that order; junction bases with no gene match: 10. CDR3 DNA: TGTGCCAGCAGCACCGGGACTAGGACAGGCTATAATTCACCCCTCCACTTT. It encodes CASSTGTRTGYNSPLHF.

This clonotype was seen only a few times. The chain has TRBV20-1 and TRBJ1-1; TRBD1 aligns across 7 bases. Trimming took 4 bases from V and 0 from J; bases not matched to a gene: 5. Germline CDR1 reads DFQATT; CDR2 reads SNEGSKA (reference sequence). CDR3 size: 14 residues. Here the CDR3 DNA reads TGCAGTGCTACTTCGACAGGGTTGAACACTGAAGCTTTCTTT. It is translated as CSATSTGLNTEAFF.

This chain uses TRBV10-3 with TRBJ1-1; D unclear. The germline V gene has CDR1 ENHRY and CDR2 SYGVKD. Trimming took off 6 bases at V and 10 bases at J, with 12 bases between the two ends. The CDR3 sequence is 11 residues long. CDR3 sequence: CAISEGSLAFF. The DNA of the CDR3 is TGTGCCATCAGCGAAGGTTCCTTAGCTTTCTTT.

Many counts were recorded for this clonotype. This chain's CDR3 is CASSYSVGDSRYEQYF. CDR3 coding DNA: TGTGCCAGCAGTTATAGTGTCGGGGATTCGAGGTACGAGCAGTACTTC. The V call is TRBV6-5, the J call TRBJ2-7; possibly TRBD2 for D (5 bases). There are 16 residues in the CDR3. The V end was cut by 3 bases, the J end by 4 bases, with 19 bases between. The germline V gene encodes CDR1 MNHEY and CDR2 SVGAGI.

With regard to this clonotype: The junction departs from the called germline gene at one end, perhaps through a read error. This chain connects TRBV5-8 to TRBJ2-7; 11 bases fit TRBD1. CDR1 and CDR2 (germline): SGHTS, YDEGEE. The CDR3 is made up of 14 amino acids. The CDR3 spells CASSIGQGANEQYF. CDR3 in DNA: TGCGCCAGCAGCATCGGACAGGGGGCTAACGAGCAGTACTTC.

The chain is built from TRBV25-1 and TRBJ2-1; 8 bases match TRBD2. The CDR3 totals 14 residues. CDR1 and CDR2 from the germline V gene are MGHDK and SYGVNS. Trimming removed 3 bases from V and 9 bases from J; junction bases left unmatched: 7. Here the CDR3 reads CASSDGLALSEQFF. CDR3 DNA sequence: TGTGCCAGCAGTGACGGACTAGCCTTATCTGAGCAGTTCTTC.

This clonotype was counted only a few times. The gene calls are TRBV18 and TRBJ2-1, with TRBD2 as a possible D gene (5 bases). This CDR3 region has 17 residues. V was pared by 3 bases and J by 4 bases, with 19 bases between. Per the germline V gene, CDR1 is KGHSH and CDR2 is LQKENI. CDR3 DNA sequence: TGTGCCAGCTCACCTCCTTTTGAGCGGACGAATTACAATGAGCAGTTCTTC. It is translated as CASSPPFERTNYNEQFF.

The chain recombines TRBV9 with TRBJ1-6, with 9 nucleotides matching TRBD1. CDR3 length: 15 residues. Germline assignment: CDR1 SGDLS and CDR2 YYNGEE. Germline trimming cut 3 bases from V and 10 bases from J; bases unmatched to any gene: 8. CDR3 amino acids: CASSASGTGRSPLHF. The CDR3 region has the DNA TGTGCCAGCAGCGCAAGCGGGACAGGGCGCTCACCCCTCCACTTT.

This clonotype was picked up a small number of times. The chain links TRBV29-1 to TRBJ2-7; 7 bases map to TRBD1. The CDR3 spans 13 residues. CDR1 SQVTM and CDR2 ANQGSEA come from the germline V gene. Trimming at V came to 5 bases and at J to 0 bases, leaving 4 bases not matched to a gene. CDR3 protein: CSVTGDSSYEQYF. The CDR3 DNA follows: TGCAGCGTTACAGGGGATAGCTCCTACGAGCAGTACTTC.

Many counts were recorded for this clonotype. This chain uses TRBV7-9 with TRBJ2-5; TRBD1 matches at 7 bases. CDR1 and CDR2 from the germline V gene are SEHNR and FQNEAQ (reference sequence). The CDR3 is 15 amino acids. The V gene end was trimmed by 4 bases and the J gene end by 4 bases; junction bases not matched to a gene: 9. CDR3 nucleotide sequence: TGTGCCAGCAGCTCCATAAGCGAGGGGGCAGAGACCCAGTACTTC. It translates to CASSSISEGAETQYF. The whole variable domain, remainder taken from reference TRBV7-9 and TRBJ2-5, is DTGVSQNPRHKITKRGQNVTFRCDPISEHNRLYWYRQTLGQGPEFLTYFQNEAQLEKSRLLSDRFSAERPKGSFSTLEIQRTEQGDSAMYLCASSSISEGAETQYFGPGTRLLVL.

The CDR3 DNA is TGTGCCAGCAGCGTAGAAGCGGGGAGTGGCGACGAGCAGTACTTC. It yields the protein CASSVEAGSGDEQYF. The chain joins TRBV9 to TRBJ2-7; 7 nucleotides align to TRBD2. V lost 0 bases and J lost 5; bases outside the gene matches: 8. Germline V gene data show CDR1 as SGDLS and CDR2 as YYNGEE. The CDR3 is 15 amino acids.